The 27 T cell receptor beta chains presented below share a single source sample, sequenced in a study of CD8 T cells in Susac syndrome. Random-hexamer reverse transcription was applied to about 0.5 to 1 ug RNA. TCRdb re-derived calls from the immunoSEQ multiplex PCR reads in MiXCR, one entry per CDR3 protein. The data contain fewer than 70,000 distinct CDR3 sequences, over 90% of them singletons. The specimen was CD8+ T cells from PBMCs. The source is a human donor in good health.

CDR3 in DNA: TGTGCCAGCAGACAGACAGTTGGCAATCAGCCCCAGCATTTT. This encodes CASRQTVGNQPQHF. The V gene is TRBV6-5, the J gene TRBJ1-5; TRBD1 might be the D (5 bases). CDR1 is MNHEY, CDR2 SVGAGI, per germline. V was shortened by 6 bases and J by 2 bases, with 11 bases between the two germline ends. The CDR3 has 14 residues.

The genes are TRBV7-6 and TRBJ2-2, with D tentatively TRBD2 (6 bases). Germline V gene data show CDR1 as SGHVS and CDR2 as FNYEAQ. This CDR3 is 15 amino acids long. Trimming took 1 base from V and 5 from J, leaving 11 bases between them. CDR3 in amino acids: CASSLVGGATGELFF. In nucleotides, the CDR3 is TGTGCCAGCAGCTTAGTCGGCGGGGCTACCGGGGAGCTGTTTTTT.

The DNA for the CDR3 is TGTGCCAGCAGTCCCCAGGCAATAAATGAAAAACTGTTTTTT. Encoded protein: CASSPQAINEKLFF. This chain links TRBV5-6 with TRBJ1-4; no clear D. Germline V gene lookup returns CDR1 SGHDT and CDR2 YYEEEE. Trimming stripped 5 bases from V and 5 bases from J, with 13 bases between. The CDR3 contains 14 residues. Full variable domain (missing parts from reference TRBV5-6 and TRBJ1-4): DAGVTQSPTHLIKTRGQQVTLRCSPKSGHDTVSWYQQALGQGPQFIFQYYEEEERQRGNFPDRFSGHQFPNYSSELNVNALLLGDSALYLCASSPQAINEKLFFGSGTQLSVL.

J is TRBJ1-5 and V is TRBV7-3; 9 bases are shared with TRBD1. This CDR3 has 14 residues. The germline V gene has CDR1 SGHTA and CDR2 FQGTGA. V shed 2 bases and J 9 bases; nucleotides not matched to a gene: 5. CDR3 protein: CASSLEGQGWPQHF. The CDR3 coding sequence is TGTGCCAGCAGCTTAGAGGGACAGGGATGGCCCCAGCATTTT.

This chain joins TRBV3-1 and TRBJ1-6; no reliable D call. This CDR3 has 14 amino acids. The germline CDR1 and CDR2 sequences are LGHDT and YNNKEL (reference sequence). The V gene lost 4 bases and the J gene lost 4 bases, with 8 bases spanning the gap. This CDR3 is CASSLRGYNSPLHF. CDR3 nucleotides: TGTGCCAGCAGCCTACGTGGTTATAATTCACCCCTCCACTTT. The full variable domain, its missing parts supplied by reference TRBV3-1 and TRBJ1-6, is DTAVSQTPKYLVTQMGNDKSIKCEQNLGHDTMYWYKQDSKKFLKIMFSYNNKELIINETVPNRFSPKSPDKAHLNLHINSLELGDSAVYFCASSLRGYNSPLHFGNGTRLTVT.

The rearrangement links TRBV13 to TRBJ1-1; D remains unclear. The germline V and J ends were trimmed by 3 bases and 1 base, with 6 bases remaining between them. Germline loops: CDR1 PRHDT, CDR2 FYEKMQ (reference sequence). The CDR3 totals 13 residues. The CDR3 DNA is TGTGCCAGCAGCTTGTCAGAGAACACTGAAGCTTTCTTT. It encodes CASSLSENTEAFF.

The V and J genes are TRBV21-1 and TRBJ2-7; TRBD1 is the table's D call, not checked against the DNA. TRBV21-1 is termed a pseudogene. This CDR3 is 16 amino acids long. CDR3: CASSSSRGGAVHEQYF. Here the CDR3 DNA reads TGTGCCAGCAGCTCGTCCCGCGGAGGAGCCGTCCACGAGCAGTACTTC.

Only a few counts were recorded for this clonotype. The V and J genes are TRBV10-3 and TRBJ1-5, with D hard to call. The CDR3 loop spans 15 amino acids. Looked up from germline, CDR1 is ENHRY and CDR2 is SYGVKD. The V end was cut by 0 bases, the J end by 0 bases, with 6 bases between. The CDR3 reads CAISESTVSNQPQHF. The CDR3 region has the DNA TGTGCCATCAGTGAGTCGACGGTTAGCAATCAGCCCCAGCATTTT.

J is TRBJ1-5 and V is TRBV19; D not resolved. The V and J ends lost 3 bases and 6 bases respectively, with 9 bases between them. The CDR3 length is 13 residues. Germline values: CDR1 LNHDA, CDR2 SQIVND (reference sequence). CDR3 amino acids: CASSMVLGQPQHF. In DNA, the CDR3 is TGTGCCAGTAGTATGGTCCTCGGTCAGCCCCAGCATTTT.

This chain joins TRBV29-1 and TRBJ2-5; TRBD2 is a possible D gene (5 bases). Germline V gene data show CDR1 as SQVTM and CDR2 as ANQGSEA. The CDR3 consists of 15 residues. The V and J ends lost 4 bases and 3 bases respectively, with 18 bases between them. As DNA, the CDR3 is TGCAGCGTTGGACCCCTGGAGGTTGACGAAGAGACCCAGTACTTC. This gives the protein CSVGPLEVDEETQYF.

The count of this clonotype is one. The chain carries TRBV29-1 and TRBJ1-1, with 10 bases that match TRBD1. The CDR3 covers 12 residues. V lost 7 bases to trimming and J lost 3 bases; unmatched junction nucleotides: 2. Germline assignment: CDR1 SQVTM and CDR2 ANQGSEA. CDR3 protein: CSAGTGDTEAFF. The CDR3, as DNA: TGCAGCGCCGGGACAGGGGACACTGAAGCTTTCTTT.

The chain couples TRBV27 to TRBJ1-1; the D gene is possibly TRBD1 (5 bases). V was clipped by 3 bases and J by 5 bases, with 19 bases between them. The CDR3 spans 16 residues. Germline CDR1 is MNHEY and CDR2 is SMNVEV (reference sequence). The CDR3 nucleotides read TGTGCCAGCAGTTTCCTCTTCTCCGGGGGAGGAACTGAAGCTTTCTTT. Encoded protein: CASSFLFSGGGTEAFF.

V and J are TRBV10-3 and TRBJ2-5; TRBD2 matches 9 bases. Looked up from germline, CDR1 is ENHRY and CDR2 is SYGVKD. Trimming at V came to 10 bases and at J to 1 base, leaving 10 bases not matched to a gene. The CDR3 sequence is 15 residues long. The CDR3: CATIPSGASQETQYF. The DNA for the CDR3 is TGTGCCACCATTCCTAGCGGGGCCTCCCAAGAGACCCAGTACTTC.

The chain is built from TRBV6-6 and TRBJ2-5; 7 bases match TRBD1. The CDR3 runs 13 residues. Trimming at V came to 5 bases and at J to 3 bases, leaving 3 bases not matched to a gene. The germline gives CDR1 MNHNY, CDR2 SVGAGI (reference sequence). The CDR3 nucleotides are TGTGCCAGCAGTACGACAGGGAAAGAGACCCAGTACTTC. This encodes CASSTTGKETQYF.

The chain has TRBV14 and TRBJ2-1, with a weak D call TRBD2 (6 bases). The CDR3 runs to 16 residues. Trimming shortened V by 4 bases and J by 4 bases, and 17 bases separated the two germline ends. Looked up from germline, CDR1 is SGHDN and CDR2 is FVKESK. CDR3: CASSRSEGRRYNEQFF. In DNA, the CDR3 is TGTGCCAGCAGCCGCAGTGAAGGGAGGAGGTACAATGAGCAGTTCTTC.

The CDR3 region is CASSQSLFTEAFF. Written as DNA, the CDR3 is TGTGCCAGCAGCCAGAGCCTTTTCACTGAAGCTTTCTTT. The rearrangement uses TRBV7-3 and TRBJ1-1; D remains unclear. The CDR3 is 13 residues long. Trimming stripped 5 bases from V and 4 bases from J, with 11 bases between. Germline CDR1 and CDR2: SGHTA and FQGTGA.

The V and J genes are TRBV6-5 and TRBJ2-2, with D possibly TRBD2 on 6 matching bases. Germline V gives CDR1 MNHEY, CDR2 SVGAGI. V lost 2 bases to trimming and J lost 11 bases, with 12 bases between them. The CDR3 loop spans 13 amino acids. CDR3 in amino acids: CASSYPGTLELFF. CDR3 nucleotides: TGTGCCAGCAGTTACCCTGGGACTCTAGAGCTGTTTTTT.

This clonotype was detected only a few times. The CDR3 DNA reads as TGTGCCAGCAGTCCCGGGACAGGGACTTTCTACGAGCAGTACTTC. Protein: CASSPGTGTFYEQYF. This chain links TRBV12-3 or TRBV12-4 with TRBJ2-7; 9 positions match TRBD1. CDR3 length: 15 residues. Germline trimming cut 5 bases from V and 3 bases from J; bases unmatched to any gene: 8.

This CDR3 is CASSSIFSGANVLTF. For the CDR3, the DNA is TGTGCCAGCAGTTCAATTTTCTCTGGGGCCAACGTCCTGACTTTC. The chain links TRBV2 to TRBJ2-6, with D uncertain. Trimming took 5 bases from V and 0 from J, leaving 8 bases between them. The CDR3 is 15 residues long. Germline V gene data show CDR1 as SNHLY and CDR2 as FYNNEI.

The chain couples TRBV5-1 to TRBJ2-1; D gene uncertain. Germline V gene lookup returns CDR1 SGHRS and CDR2 YFSETQ. This CDR3 comprises 12 residues. V was trimmed by 2 bases and J by 5 bases, leaving 5 bases between them. CDR3 loop: CASSLSHNEQFF. Written as DNA, the CDR3 is TGCGCCAGCAGCTTATCACACAATGAGCAGTTCTTC.

This chain uses TRBV28 with TRBJ2-5; 10 bases line up with TRBD1. Germline loops: CDR1 MDHEN, CDR2 SYDVKM. This CDR3 has 15 amino acids. V shed 3 bases and J 1 base; nucleotides not matched to a gene: 2. CDR3 sequence reads: CASSLTGGSQETQYF. Written as DNA, the CDR3 is TGTGCCAGCAGTTTGACAGGGGGCAGCCAAGAGACCCAGTACTTC.

CDR3 region: CASSLGGDGSYEQYF. CDR3 sequence (DNA): TGTGCCAGCAGCTTAGGAGGGGACGGATCCTACGAGCAGTACTTC. The chain carries TRBV13 and TRBJ2-7, with D perhaps given as TRBD1 or TRBD2 (5 bases each). Deletions cut 0 bases from V and 1 base from J, with 10 bases between. CDR1 PRHDT and CDR2 FYEKMQ come from the germline V gene (reference sequence). The CDR3 is made up of 15 amino acids. The complete variable domain, with remaining parts taken from reference TRBV13 and TRBJ2-7, reads AAGVIQSPRHLIKEKRETATLKCYPIPRHDTVYWYQQGPGQDPQFLISFYEKMQSDKGSIPDRFSAQQFSDYHSELNMSSLELGDSALYFCASSLGGDGSYEQYFGPGTRLTVT.

This chain uses TRBV14 with TRBJ2-1; the D gene could be TRBD1 or TRBD2 (6 bases each). V lost 0 bases to trimming and J lost 3 bases, with 15 bases between them. Germline CDR1 and CDR2: SGHDN and FVKESK. CDR3 length: 17 amino acids. The CDR3 region has the DNA TGTGCCAGCAGCCAAGAAATTTGGGGGGCGGTCTACAATGAGCAGTTCTTC. This sequence encodes CASSQEIWGAVYNEQFF.

The rearrangement links TRBV11-2 to TRBJ1-1; D unclear. V was clipped by 1 base and J by 10 bases, with 16 bases between them. This CDR3 is 14 amino acids long. Germline values: CDR1 SGHAT, CDR2 FQNNGV. The DNA for the CDR3 is TGTGCCAGCAGCTTAGTGGGGAACACCAAAGGAGCTTTCTTT. Its protein product is CASSLVGNTKGAFF.

Note on this clonotype: The germline gene is not matched at one end of the junction; a read error may be the cause. The rearrangement links TRBV11-2 to TRBJ2-1; D is possibly TRBD2 (6 bases). The CDR3 has 12 residues. Per the germline V gene, CDR1 is SGHAT and CDR2 is FQNNGV. The CDR3 sequence: CASSPRTGTLVF. As DNA, the CDR3 is TGTGCCAGCAGCCCGCGAACCGGGACTTTAGTCTTC. Combining the CDR3 with reference TRBV11-2 and TRBJ2-1 gives the whole variable domain EAGVAQSPRYKIIEKRQSVAFWCNPISGHATLYWYQQILGQGPKLLIQFQNNGVVDDSQLPKDRFSAERLKGVDSTLKIQPAKLEDSAVYLCASSPRTGTLVFGPGTRLTVL.

J is TRBJ1-5 and V is TRBV27; D is ambiguous. V was pared by 1 base and J by 0 bases, with 4 bases between. Germline CDR1 is MNHEY and CDR2 is SMNVEV (reference sequence). This CDR3 comprises 14 residues. In nucleotides, the CDR3 is TGTGCCAGCAGTTTATTAGGTAGCAATCAGCCCCAGCATTTT. As protein: CASSLLGSNQPQHF.

This clonotype was detected only a few times. V and J are TRBV4-3 and TRBJ2-5, with a weak D call TRBD2 (5 bases). V lost 3 bases, J lost 4 bases, and 9 bases lay in between. This CDR3 spans 13 amino acids. In germline, CDR1 is LGHNA, CDR2 YSLEER. The CDR3 nucleotides read TGCGCCAGCAGCCAGGACTGGGGAGAGACCCAGTACTTC. It translates to CASSQDWGETQYF.